This section outlines one T cell receptor (beta chain) sequence together with its context. Germline CDR1 and CDR2: MNHEY and SVGEGT. V lost 4 bases and J lost 8; bases outside the gene matches: 11. The CDR3 runs 15 residues. TCRdb re-analysed the 5' RACE reads in MiXCR, keeping a single row per CDR3 protein. The sample comprises 410,000 or so distinct CDR3 sequences, 18% of which are singletons, and around 10% rests with the top ten. This sample is drawn from a study of identical twins. Sequencing was performed on naive T cells sorted from blood. This chain links TRBV6-2 or TRBV6-3 with TRBJ2-1; TRBD2 matches at 7 bases. The TCR sequence derives from a man aged 45 to 65 in good health. The CDR3 reads CASSSPREVKYEQFF. The CDR3 DNA reads as TGTGCCAGCAGTTCGCCCCGGGAGGTTAAGTATGAGCAGTTCTTC.